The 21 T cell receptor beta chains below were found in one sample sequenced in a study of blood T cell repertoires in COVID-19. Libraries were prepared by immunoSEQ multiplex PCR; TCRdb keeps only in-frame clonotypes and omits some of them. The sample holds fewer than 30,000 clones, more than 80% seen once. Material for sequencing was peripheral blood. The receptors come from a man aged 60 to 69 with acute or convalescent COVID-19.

CDR3 DNA: TGTGCCAGCAGGGGCCGGGGTCGGGAAAAACTGTTTTTT. The encoded protein is CASRGRGREKLFF. This chain links TRBV2 with TRBJ1-4; D is uncertain. The CDR3 is 13 amino acids. Trimming shortened V by 6 bases and J by 8 bases, and 13 bases separated the two germline ends. The V gene's germline CDR1 is SNHLY and CDR2 FYNNEI.

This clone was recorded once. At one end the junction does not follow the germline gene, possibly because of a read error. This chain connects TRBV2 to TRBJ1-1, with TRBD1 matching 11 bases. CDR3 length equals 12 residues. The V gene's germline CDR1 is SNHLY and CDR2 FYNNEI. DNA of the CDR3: TGTGCCAGCAGTGGCGGACAGGGGGCTCCGATCTTT. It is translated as CASSGGQGAPIF.

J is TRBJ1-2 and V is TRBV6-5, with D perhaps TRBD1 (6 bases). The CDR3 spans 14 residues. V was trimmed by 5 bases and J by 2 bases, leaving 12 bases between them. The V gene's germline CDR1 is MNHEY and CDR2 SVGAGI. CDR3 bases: TGTGCCAGCAGTCCCTTTACAGGGAACTATGGCTACACCTTC. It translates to CASSPFTGNYGYTF.

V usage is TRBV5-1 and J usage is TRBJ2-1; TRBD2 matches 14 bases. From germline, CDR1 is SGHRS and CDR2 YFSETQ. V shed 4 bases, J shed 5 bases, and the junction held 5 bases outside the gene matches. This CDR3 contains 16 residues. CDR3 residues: CASSPTSGRVNNEQFF. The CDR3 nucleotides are TGCGCCAGCAGCCCGACTAGCGGGAGGGTTAACAATGAGCAGTTCTTC.

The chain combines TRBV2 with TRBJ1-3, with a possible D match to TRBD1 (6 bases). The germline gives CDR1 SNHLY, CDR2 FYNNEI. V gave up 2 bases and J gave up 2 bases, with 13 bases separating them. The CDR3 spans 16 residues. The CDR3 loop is CASSERDTNAGNTIYF. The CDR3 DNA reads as TGTGCCAGCAGTGAAAGGGACACGAACGCTGGAAACACCATATATTTT.

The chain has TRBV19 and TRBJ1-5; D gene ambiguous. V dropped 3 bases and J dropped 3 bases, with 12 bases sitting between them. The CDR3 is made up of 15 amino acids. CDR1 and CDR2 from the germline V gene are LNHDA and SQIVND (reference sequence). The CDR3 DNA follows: TGTGCCAGTAGTATTCAGGCCCTCCTCAATCAGCCCCAGCATTTT. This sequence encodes CASSIQALLNQPQHF. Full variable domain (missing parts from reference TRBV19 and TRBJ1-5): DGGITQSPKYLFRKEGQNVTLSCEQNLNHDAMYWYRQDPGQGLRLIYYSQIVNDFQKGDIAEGYSVSREKKESFPLTVTSAQKNPTAFYLCASSIQALLNQPQHFGDGTRLSIL.

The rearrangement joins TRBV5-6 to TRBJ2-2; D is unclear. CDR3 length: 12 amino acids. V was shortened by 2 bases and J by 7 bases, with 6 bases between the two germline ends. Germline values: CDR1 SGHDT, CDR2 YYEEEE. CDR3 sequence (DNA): TGTGCCAGCAGCTTTACGGTCGGGGAGCTGTTTTTT. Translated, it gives CASSFTVGELFF.

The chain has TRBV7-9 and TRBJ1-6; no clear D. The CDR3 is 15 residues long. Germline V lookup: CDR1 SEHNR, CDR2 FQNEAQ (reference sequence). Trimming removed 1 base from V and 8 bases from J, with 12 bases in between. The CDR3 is CASSLEPRGDSPLHF. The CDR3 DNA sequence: TGTGCCAGCAGCTTAGAACCGAGAGGTGATTCACCCCTCCACTTT.

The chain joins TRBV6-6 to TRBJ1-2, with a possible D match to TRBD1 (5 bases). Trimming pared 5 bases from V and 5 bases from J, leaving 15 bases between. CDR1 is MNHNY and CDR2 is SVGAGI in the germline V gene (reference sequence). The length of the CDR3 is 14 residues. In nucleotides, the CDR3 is TGTGCCAGCAGTCAAGCAGGGATTCGATATGGCTACACCTTC. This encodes CASSQAGIRYGYTF.

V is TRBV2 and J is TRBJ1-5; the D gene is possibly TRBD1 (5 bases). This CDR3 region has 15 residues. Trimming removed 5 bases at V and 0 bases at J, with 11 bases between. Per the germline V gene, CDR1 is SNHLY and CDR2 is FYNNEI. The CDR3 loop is CASSIRQSSNQPQHF. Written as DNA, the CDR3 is TGTGCCAGCAGTATAAGACAGAGTAGCAATCAGCCCCAGCATTTT.

The CDR3 sequence: CASSLNGQGNGEKLFF. CDR3 in DNA: TGTGCCAGCAGCTTAAATGGGCAGGGGAATGGTGAAAAACTGTTTTTT. The chain joins TRBV7-3 to TRBJ1-4, with D perhaps TRBD1 (6 bases). The CDR3 consists of 16 residues. V lost 1 base, J lost 7 bases, and 16 bases lay in between. CDR1 is SGHTA, CDR2 FQGTGA, per germline.

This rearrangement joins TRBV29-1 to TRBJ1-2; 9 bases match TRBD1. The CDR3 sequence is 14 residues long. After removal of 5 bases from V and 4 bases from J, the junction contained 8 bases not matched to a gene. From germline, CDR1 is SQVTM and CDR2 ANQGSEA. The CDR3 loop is CSVTGTGIGYGYTF. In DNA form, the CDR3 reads TGCAGCGTTACCGGGACAGGGATCGGCTATGGCTACACCTTC.

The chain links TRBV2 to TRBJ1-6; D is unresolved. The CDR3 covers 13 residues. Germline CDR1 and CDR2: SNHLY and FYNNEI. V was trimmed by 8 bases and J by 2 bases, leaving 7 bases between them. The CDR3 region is CASPTTYNSPLHF. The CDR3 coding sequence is TGTGCCAGCCCGACAACCTATAATTCACCCCTCCACTTT.

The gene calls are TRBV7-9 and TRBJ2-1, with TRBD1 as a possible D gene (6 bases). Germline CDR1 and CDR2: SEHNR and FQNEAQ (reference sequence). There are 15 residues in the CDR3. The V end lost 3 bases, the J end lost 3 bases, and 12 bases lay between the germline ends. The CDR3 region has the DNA TGTGCCAGCAGCTTGGGGCAGGGGTTCTACAATGAGCAGTTCTTC. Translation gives CASSLGQGFYNEQFF.

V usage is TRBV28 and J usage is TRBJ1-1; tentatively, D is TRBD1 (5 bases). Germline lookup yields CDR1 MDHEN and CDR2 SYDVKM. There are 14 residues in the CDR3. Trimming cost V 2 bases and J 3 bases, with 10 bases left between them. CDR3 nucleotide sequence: TGTGCCAGCAGTTTAGGCTCAGGGTACACTGAAGCTTTCTTT. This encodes CASSLGSGYTEAFF.

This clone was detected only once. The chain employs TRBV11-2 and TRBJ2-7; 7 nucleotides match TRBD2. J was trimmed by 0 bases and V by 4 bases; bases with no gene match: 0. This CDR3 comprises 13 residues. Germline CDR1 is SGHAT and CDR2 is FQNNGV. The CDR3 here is CASSWTSSYEQYF. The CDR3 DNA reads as TGTGCCAGCAGCTGGACTAGCTCCTACGAGCAGTACTTC.

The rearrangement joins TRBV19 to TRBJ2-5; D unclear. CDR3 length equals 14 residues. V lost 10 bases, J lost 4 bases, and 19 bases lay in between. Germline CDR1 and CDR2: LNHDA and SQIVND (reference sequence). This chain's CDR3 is CATAATPQSETQYF. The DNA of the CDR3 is TGTGCCACCGCGGCCACCCCCCAGTCAGAGACCCAGTACTTC.

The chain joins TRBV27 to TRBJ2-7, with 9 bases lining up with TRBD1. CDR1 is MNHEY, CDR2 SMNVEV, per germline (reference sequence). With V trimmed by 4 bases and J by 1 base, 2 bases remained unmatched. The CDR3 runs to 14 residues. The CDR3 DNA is TGTGCCAGCAGTTCGGGACAGGGTTCCTACGAGCAGTACTTC. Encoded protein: CASSSGQGSYEQYF.

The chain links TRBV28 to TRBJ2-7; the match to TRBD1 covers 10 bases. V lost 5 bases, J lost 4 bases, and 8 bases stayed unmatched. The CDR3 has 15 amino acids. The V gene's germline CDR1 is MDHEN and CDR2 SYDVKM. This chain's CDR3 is CASSRQGAKRYEQYF. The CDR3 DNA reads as TGTGCCAGCAGTAGACAGGGGGCAAAGAGATACGAGCAGTACTTC.

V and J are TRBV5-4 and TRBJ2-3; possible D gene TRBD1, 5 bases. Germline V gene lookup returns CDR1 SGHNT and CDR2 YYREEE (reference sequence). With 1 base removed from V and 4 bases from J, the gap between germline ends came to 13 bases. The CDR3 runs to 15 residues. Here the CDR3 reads CASSLLDIESDTQYF. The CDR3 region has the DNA TGTGCCAGCAGCTTGTTGGACATAGAATCAGATACGCAGTATTTT.

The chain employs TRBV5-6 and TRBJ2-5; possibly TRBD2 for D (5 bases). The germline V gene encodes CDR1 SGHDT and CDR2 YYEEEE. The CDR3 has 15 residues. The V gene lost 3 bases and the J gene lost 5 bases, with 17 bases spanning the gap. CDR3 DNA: TGTGCCAGCAGCTACAAGCGGTCGGAAGGGGAGACCCAGTACTTC. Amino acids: CASSYKRSEGETQYF.